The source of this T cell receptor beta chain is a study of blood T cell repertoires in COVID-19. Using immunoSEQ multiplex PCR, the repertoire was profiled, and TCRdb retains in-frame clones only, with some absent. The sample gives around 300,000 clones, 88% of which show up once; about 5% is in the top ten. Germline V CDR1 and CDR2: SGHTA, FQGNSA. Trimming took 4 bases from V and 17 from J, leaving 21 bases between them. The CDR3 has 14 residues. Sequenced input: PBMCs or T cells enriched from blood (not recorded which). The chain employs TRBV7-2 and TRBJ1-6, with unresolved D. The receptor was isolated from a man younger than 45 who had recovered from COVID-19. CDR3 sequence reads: CASSSHPSGAQVHF. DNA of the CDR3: TGTGCCAGCAGCTCACACCCCTCCGGCGCCCAGGTCCACTTT.